What follows is one TCR beta chain and its context. Only in-frame clones appear in the TCRdb table, and some are missing; sequencing was by immunoSEQ multiplex PCR. The repertoire holds roughly 320,000 clones, with around 87% as singletons. Sample treatment: roughly 19 received Ad26.COV2.S at low or high dose, single or two shots; 5 received placebo; per-sample allocation not given. At day 63 after the first vaccine or placebo injection, samples were drawn. Wuhan-strain SARS-CoV-2 spike was expressed by the Ad26 vector that made up the vaccine. These data originate in a study of Ad26.COV2.S vaccination and SARS-CoV-2 variants. Germline CDR1 is MGHRA and CDR2 is YSYEKL. This CDR3 has 16 amino acids. Trimming took off 0 bases at V and 3 bases at J, with 15 bases between the two ends.

The specimen was peripheral blood, collected in a trial of Ad26.COV2.S vaccine versus placebo. The sequence was obtained from a person aged 18-60 years who received the Ad26.COV2.S COVID-19 vaccine or a placebo. The rearrangement links TRBV4-1 to TRBJ2-7; weak D call: TRBD2 (6 bases). The CDR3 loop reads CASSQESRGDLYEQYF. CDR3 nucleotides: TGCGCCAGCAGCCAAGAAAGTCGCGGGGACCTCTACGAGCAGTACTTC.